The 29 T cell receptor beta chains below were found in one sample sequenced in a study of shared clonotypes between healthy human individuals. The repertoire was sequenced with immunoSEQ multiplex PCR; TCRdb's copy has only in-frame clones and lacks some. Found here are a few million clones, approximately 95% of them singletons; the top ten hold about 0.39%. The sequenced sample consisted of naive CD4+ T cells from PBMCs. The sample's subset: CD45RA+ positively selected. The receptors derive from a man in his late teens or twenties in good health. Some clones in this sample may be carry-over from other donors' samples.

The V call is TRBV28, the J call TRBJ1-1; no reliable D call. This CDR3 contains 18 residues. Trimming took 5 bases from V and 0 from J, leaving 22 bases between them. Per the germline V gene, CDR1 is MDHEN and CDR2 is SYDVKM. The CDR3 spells CASSGGRVGRALNTEAFF. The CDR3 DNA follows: TGTGCCAGCAGTGGTGGGAGGGTTGGCAGAGCGTTGAACACTGAAGCTTTCTTT.

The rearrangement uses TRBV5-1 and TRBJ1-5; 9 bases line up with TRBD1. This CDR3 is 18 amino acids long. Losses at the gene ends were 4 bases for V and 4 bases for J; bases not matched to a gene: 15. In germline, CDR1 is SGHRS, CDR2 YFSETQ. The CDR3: CASSVRTGAGKRNQPQHF. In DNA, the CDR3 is TGCGCCAGCAGCGTTAGGACAGGGGCCGGGAAGAGGAATCAGCCCCAGCATTTT.

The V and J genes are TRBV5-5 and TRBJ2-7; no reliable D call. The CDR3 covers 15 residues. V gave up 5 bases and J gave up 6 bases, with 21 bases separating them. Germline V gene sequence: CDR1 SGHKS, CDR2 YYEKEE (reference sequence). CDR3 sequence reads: CASSLRLRDVAEQYF. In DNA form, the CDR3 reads TGTGCCAGCAGTCTAAGGCTTAGGGATGTTGCCGAGCAGTACTTC.

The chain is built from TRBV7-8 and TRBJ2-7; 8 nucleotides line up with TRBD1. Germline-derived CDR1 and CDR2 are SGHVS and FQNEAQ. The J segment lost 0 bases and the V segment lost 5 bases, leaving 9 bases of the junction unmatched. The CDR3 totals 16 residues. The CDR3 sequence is CASSAASGQVSYEQYF. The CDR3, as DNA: TGTGCCAGCAGCGCCGCCTCGGGACAGGTCTCCTACGAGCAGTACTTC.

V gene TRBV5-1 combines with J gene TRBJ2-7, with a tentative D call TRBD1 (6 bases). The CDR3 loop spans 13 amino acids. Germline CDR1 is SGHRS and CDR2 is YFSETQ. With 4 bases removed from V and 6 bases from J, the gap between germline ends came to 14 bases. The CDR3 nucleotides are TGCGCCAGCAGCCCCGGAGACAGGCGCGAGCAGTACTTC. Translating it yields CASSPGDRREQYF.

As DNA, the CDR3 is TGTGCCAGCAGCTTAGGGGGACTAGCGCTCTACGAGCAGTACTTC. It yields the protein CASSLGGLALYEQYF. The chain couples TRBV7-2 to TRBJ2-7; TRBD2 matches 10 bases. The J segment lost 3 bases and the V segment lost 1 base, leaving 3 bases of the junction unmatched. The CDR3 spans 15 residues. CDR1 and CDR2 from the germline V gene are SGHTA and FQGNSA.

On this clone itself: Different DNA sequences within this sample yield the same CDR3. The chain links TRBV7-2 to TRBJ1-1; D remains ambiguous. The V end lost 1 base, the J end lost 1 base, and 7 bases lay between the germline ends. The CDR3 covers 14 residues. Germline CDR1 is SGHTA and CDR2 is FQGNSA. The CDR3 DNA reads TGTGCCAGCAGCTTAGGGGCAGGGAACACTGAAGCTTTCTTT. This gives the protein CASSLGAGNTEAFF.

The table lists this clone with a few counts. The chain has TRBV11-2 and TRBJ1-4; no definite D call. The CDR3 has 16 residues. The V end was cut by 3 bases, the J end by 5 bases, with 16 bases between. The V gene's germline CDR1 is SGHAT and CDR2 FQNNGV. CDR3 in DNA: TGTGCCAGCAGCTTTATCACTAGCACGACCAATGAAAAACTGTTTTTT. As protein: CASSFITSTTNEKLFF. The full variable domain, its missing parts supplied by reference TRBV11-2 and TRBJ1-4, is EAGVAQSPRYKIIEKRQSVAFWCNPISGHATLYWYQQILGQGPKLLIQFQNNGVVDDSQLPKDRFSAERLKGVDSTLKIQPAKLEDSAVYLCASSFITSTTNEKLFFGSGTQLSVL.

CDR3 coding DNA: TGTGCCAGCAGTGCACTCAGCAGGGGGCCCGGGGAGCTGTTTTTT. Residues: CASSALSRGPGELFF. This sequence joins TRBV2 and TRBJ2-2, with 8 positions matching TRBD1. This CDR3 is 15 amino acids long. V shed 4 bases and J 6 bases; nucleotides not matched to a gene: 7. Germline CDR1 and CDR2: SNHLY and FYNNEI. The full variable domain, with the rest looked up from reference TRBV2 and TRBJ2-2, is EPEVTQTPSHQVTQMGQEVILRCVPISNHLYFYWYRQILGQKVEFLVSFYNNEISEKSEIFDDQFSVERPDGSNFTLKIRSTKLEDSAMYFCASSALSRGPGELFFGEGSRLTVL.

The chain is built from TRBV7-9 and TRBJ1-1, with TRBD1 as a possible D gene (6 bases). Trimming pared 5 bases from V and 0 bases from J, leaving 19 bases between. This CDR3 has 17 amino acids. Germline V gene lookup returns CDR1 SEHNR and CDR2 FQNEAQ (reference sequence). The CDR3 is CASSLQGSGLMNTEAFF. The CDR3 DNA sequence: TGTGCCAGCAGCCTCCAGGGGTCCGGACTCATGAACACTGAAGCTTTCTTT.

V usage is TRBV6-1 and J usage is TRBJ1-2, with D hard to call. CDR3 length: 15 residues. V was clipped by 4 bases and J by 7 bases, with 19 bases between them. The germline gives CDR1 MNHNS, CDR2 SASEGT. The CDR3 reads CASSVGGPPPVGYTF. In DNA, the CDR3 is TGTGCCAGCAGTGTAGGAGGGCCTCCCCCTGTTGGCTACACCTTC.

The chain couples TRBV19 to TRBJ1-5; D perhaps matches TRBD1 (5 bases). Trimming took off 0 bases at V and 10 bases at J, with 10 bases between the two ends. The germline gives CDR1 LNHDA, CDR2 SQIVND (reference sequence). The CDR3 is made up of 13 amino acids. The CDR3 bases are TGTGCCAGTAGTATAGATCTAACAGGCCCCCAGCATTTT. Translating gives CASSIDLTGPQHF. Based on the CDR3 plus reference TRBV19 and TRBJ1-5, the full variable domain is DGGITQSPKYLFRKEGQNVTLSCEQNLNHDAMYWYRQDPGQGLRLIYYSQIVNDFQKGDIAEGYSVSREKKESFPLTVTSAQKNPTAFYLCASSIDLTGPQHFGDGTRLSIL.

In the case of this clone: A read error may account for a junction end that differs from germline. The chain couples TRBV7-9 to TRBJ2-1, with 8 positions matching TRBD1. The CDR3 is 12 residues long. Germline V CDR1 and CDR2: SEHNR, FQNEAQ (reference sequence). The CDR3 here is CASSLGQGASVF. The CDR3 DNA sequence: TGTGCCAGCAGCTTAGGGCAGGGGGCTTCGGTCTTC.

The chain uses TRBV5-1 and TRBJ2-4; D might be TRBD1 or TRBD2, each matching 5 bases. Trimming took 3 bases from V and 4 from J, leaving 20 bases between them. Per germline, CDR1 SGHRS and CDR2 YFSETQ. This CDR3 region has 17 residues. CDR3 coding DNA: TGCGCCAGCAGCTGGGCGAATCAGGGACCTCAAAAAAACATTCAGTACTTC. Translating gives CASSWANQGPQKNIQYF.

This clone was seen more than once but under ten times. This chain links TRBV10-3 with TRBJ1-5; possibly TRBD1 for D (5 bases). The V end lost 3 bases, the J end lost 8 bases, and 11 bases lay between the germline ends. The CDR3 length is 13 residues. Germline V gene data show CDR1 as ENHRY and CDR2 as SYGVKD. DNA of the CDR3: TGTGCCATCAGTGAAGGGGCCGCAGAGCCCCAGCATTTT. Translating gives CAISEGAAEPQHF.

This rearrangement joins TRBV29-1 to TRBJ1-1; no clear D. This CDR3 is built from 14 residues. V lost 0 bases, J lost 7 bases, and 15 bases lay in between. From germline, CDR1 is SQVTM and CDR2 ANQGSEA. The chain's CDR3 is CSVEDRRWSVEAFF. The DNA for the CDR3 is TGCAGCGTTGAAGATCGGAGGTGGTCAGTTGAAGCTTTCTTT.

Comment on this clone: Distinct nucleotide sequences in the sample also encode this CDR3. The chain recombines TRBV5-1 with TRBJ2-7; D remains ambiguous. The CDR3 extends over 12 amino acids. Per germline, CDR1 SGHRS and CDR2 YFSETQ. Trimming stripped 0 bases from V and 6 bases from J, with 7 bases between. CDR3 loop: CASSLVGSEQYF. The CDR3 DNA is TGCGCCAGCAGCTTGGTGGGTTCCGAGCAGTACTTC.

The DNA for the CDR3 is TGTGCCAGCAGCGTAGTGGGGATTAGCACAGATACGCAGTATTTT. Translation gives CASSVVGISTDTQYF. V and J are TRBV9 and TRBJ2-3; no clear D. The CDR3 covers 15 residues. CDR1 SGDLS and CDR2 YYNGEE come from the germline V gene. V lost 0 bases, J lost 0 bases, and 8 bases lay in between.

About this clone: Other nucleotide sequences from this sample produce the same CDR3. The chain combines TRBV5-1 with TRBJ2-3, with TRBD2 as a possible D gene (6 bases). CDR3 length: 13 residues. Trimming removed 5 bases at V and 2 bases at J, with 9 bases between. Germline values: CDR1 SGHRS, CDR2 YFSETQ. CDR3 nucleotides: TGCGCCAGCAGACGGGACTCCACAGATACGCAGTATTTT. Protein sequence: CASRRDSTDTQYF.

This CDR3 reads CASSQDSQGGGNTIYF. CDR3 sequence (DNA): TGCGCCAGCAGCCAGGACAGTCAAGGCGGCGGAAACACCATATATTTT. The chain employs TRBV4-3 and TRBJ1-3, with TRBD1 as a possible D gene (6 bases). Germline CDR1 is LGHNA and CDR2 is YSLEER. Trimming took off 3 bases at V and 4 bases at J, with 16 bases between the two ends. The CDR3 sequence is 16 residues long.

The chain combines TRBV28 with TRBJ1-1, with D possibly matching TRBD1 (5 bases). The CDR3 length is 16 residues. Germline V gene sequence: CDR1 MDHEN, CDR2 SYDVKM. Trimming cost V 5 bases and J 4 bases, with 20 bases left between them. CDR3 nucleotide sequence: TGTGCCAGCAGTACAGGAGGCAAGACTCGAGGCACTGAAGCTTTCTTT. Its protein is CASSTGGKTRGTEAFF.

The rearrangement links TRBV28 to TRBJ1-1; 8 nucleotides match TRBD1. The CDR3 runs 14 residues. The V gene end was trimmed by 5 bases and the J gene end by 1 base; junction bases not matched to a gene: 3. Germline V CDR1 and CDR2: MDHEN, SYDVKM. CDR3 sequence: CASSQQGGNTEAFF. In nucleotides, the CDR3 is TGTGCCAGCAGTCAACAGGGGGGGAACACTGAAGCTTTCTTT.

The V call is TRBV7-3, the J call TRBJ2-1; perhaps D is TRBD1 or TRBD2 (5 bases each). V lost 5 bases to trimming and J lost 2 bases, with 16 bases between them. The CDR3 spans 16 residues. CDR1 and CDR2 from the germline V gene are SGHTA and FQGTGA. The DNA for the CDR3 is TGTGCCAGCAGCCGACAGTGGGGGAGTGCCTACAATGAGCAGTTCTTC. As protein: CASSRQWGSAYNEQFF.

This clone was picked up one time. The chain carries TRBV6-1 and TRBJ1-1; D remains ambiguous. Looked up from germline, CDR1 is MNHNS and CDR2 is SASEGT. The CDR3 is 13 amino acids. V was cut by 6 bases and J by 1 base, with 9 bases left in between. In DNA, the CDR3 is TGTGCCAGCAGCACAGCACGGAACACTGAAGCTTTCTTT. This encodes CASSTARNTEAFF.

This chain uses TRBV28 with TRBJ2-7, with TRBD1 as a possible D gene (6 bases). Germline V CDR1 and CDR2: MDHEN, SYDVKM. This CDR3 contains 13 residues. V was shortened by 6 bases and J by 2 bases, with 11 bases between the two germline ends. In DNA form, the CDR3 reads TGTGCCAGCAGAACGGGACATACCTACGAGCAGTACTTC. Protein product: CASRTGHTYEQYF.

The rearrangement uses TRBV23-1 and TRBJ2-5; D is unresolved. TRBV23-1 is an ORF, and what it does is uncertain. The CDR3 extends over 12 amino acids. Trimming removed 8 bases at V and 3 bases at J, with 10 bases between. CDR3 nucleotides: TGCGCCAGCCCGGACGGAAAAGAGACCCAGTACTTC. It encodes CASPDGKETQYF.

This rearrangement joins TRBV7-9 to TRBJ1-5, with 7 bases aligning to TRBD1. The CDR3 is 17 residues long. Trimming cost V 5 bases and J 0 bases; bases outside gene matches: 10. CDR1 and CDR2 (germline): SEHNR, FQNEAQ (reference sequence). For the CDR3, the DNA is TGTGCCAGCAGCCCCCGACAGGGAAGGAGTAGCAATCAGCCCCAGCATTTT. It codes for CASSPRQGRSSNQPQHF.

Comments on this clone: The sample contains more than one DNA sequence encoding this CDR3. The CDR3 here is CASSPSGSSYNEQFF. The CDR3, as DNA: TGTGCCAGCAGCCCCAGCGGGAGCTCCTACAATGAGCAGTTCTTC. This rearrangement joins TRBV11-2 to TRBJ2-1; 8 bases align to TRBD2. CDR3 size: 15 residues. CDR1 and CDR2 (germline): SGHAT, FQNNGV. The ends lost 5 bases at V and 0 bases at J; junction bases unmatched: 3. The full variable domain, in which reference TRBV11-2 and TRBJ2-1 provide the parts outside the CDR3, is EAGVAQSPRYKIIEKRQSVAFWCNPISGHATLYWYQQILGQGPKLLIQFQNNGVVDDSQLPKDRFSAERLKGVDSTLKIQPAKLEDSAVYLCASSPSGSSYNEQFFGPGTRLTVL.

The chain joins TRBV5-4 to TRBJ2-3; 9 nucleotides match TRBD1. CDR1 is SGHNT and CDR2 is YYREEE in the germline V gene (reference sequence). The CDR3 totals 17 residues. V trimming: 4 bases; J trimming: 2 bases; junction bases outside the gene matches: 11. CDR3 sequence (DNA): TGTGCCAGCAGCGGACCCCGGGACAGGGAATTCACAGATACGCAGTATTTT. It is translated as CASSGPRDREFTDTQYF.